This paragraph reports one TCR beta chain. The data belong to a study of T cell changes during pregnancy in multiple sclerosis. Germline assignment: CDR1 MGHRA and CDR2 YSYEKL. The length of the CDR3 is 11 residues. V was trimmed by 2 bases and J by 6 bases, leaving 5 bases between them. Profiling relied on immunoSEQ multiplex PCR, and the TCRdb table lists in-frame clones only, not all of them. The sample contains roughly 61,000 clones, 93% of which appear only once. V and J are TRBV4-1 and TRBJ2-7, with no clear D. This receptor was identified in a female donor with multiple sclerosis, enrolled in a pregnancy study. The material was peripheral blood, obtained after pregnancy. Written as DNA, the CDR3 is TGCGCCAGCAGCCAAAGAGGCGAGCAGTACTTC. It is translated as CASSQRGEQYF.